This section outlines one T cell receptor beta chain sequence together with its context. Its antigen is currently unknown. The table came from immunoSEQ multiplex PCR; TCRdb's copy has only in-frame clones and leaves some out. The profile shows tens of thousands of clones, about 74% of them singletons. The entry originates in a study of PD-1 blockade in classical Hodgkin lymphoma. Study outcomes and limitations: According to reports, newly diagnosed patients had lower baseline TCR diversity than healthy donors, and relapsed/refractory patients had lower baseline TCR diversity still.

Every patient experienced relapse after autologous stem cell transplantation, and brentuximab vedotin exposure varied. Germline assignment: CDR1 SGHTA and CDR2 FQGNSA. V was trimmed by 3 bases and J by 3 bases, leaving 18 bases between them. The CDR3 covers 17 residues. The chain carries TRBV7-2 and TRBJ1-3; no clear D gene. Sequencing used peripheral blood mononuclear cells (PBMCs), obtained at baseline. The receptor's source is a human donor with classical Hodgkin lymphoma. CDR3 loop: CASSLLKGREGGNTIYF. CDR3 nucleotides: TGTGCCAGCAGCTTGCTTAAAGGGAGGGAGGGTGGAAACACCATATATTTT.